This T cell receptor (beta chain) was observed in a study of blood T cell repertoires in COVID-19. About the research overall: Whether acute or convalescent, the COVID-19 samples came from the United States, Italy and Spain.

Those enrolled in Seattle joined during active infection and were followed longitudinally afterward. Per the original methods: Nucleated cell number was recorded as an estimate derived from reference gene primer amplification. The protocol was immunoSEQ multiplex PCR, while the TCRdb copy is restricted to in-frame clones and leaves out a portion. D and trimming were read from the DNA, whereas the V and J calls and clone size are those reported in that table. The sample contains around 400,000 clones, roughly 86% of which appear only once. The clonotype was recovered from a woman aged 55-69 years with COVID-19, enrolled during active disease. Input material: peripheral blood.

The CDR3 coding sequence is TGTGCCAGCAGTTACGGAGGTACCAAAAACATTCAGTACTTC. Amino acid sequence: CASSYGGTKNIQYF. The J gene is TRBJ2-4, the V gene TRBV6-5, with a possible D match to TRBD2 (5 bases). There are 14 residues in the CDR3. V lost 2 bases, J lost 2 bases, and 7 bases lay in between. Germline-derived CDR1 and CDR2 are MNHEY and SVGAGI.